Each of the 24 T cell receptor beta chains below was sequenced from the same sample in a study of blood T cell repertoires in COVID-19. The protocol was immunoSEQ multiplex PCR, while the TCRdb copy is restricted to in-frame clones and leaves out a portion. Counted here are tens of thousands of clones, about 77% occurring once; the ten biggest clones make up approximately 6%. Sequencing was done on a sample of peripheral blood. These receptors came from a man between 70 and 80 years old with COVID-19, enrolled during active disease.

The chain couples TRBV11-2 to TRBJ2-7; weak D call: TRBD2 (6 bases). V lost 5 bases and J lost 0, with 11 bases in between. CDR1 SGHAT and CDR2 FQNNGV come from the germline V gene. The CDR3 runs to 14 residues. CDR3 loop: CASSLGGSSYEQYF. The CDR3 region has the DNA TGTGCCAGCAGCCTTGGGGGGAGCTCCTACGAGCAGTACTTC.

The chain couples TRBV24-1 to TRBJ2-1; a possible D gene is TRBD2 (5 bases). The CDR3 is made up of 15 amino acids. V lost 2 bases and J lost 6, with 13 bases in between. From germline, CDR1 is KGHDR and CDR2 SFDVKD. CDR3 DNA sequence: TGTGCCACCAGTGATTACCGCCGGAGCGGCAATGAGCAGTTCTTC. Translation: CATSDYRRSGNEQFF.

This clone was seen a handful of times. This chain connects TRBV28 to TRBJ2-7; 10 bases align to TRBD2. Germline V gene data show CDR1 as MDHEN and CDR2 as SYDVKM. This CDR3 is built from 18 residues. V gave up 7 bases and J gave up 4 bases; unmatched junction bases: 19. The CDR3 region is CASKRSGRIPDPGYEQYF. Written as DNA, the CDR3 is TGTGCCAGCAAGCGTAGCGGGAGGATCCCTGATCCGGGGTACGAGCAGTACTTC.

J is TRBJ1-4 and V is TRBV5-6; TRBD1 agrees at 9 bases. The CDR3 runs 14 residues. The V and J ends lost 3 bases and 6 bases, in that order; junction bases with no gene match: 3. CDR1 SGHDT and CDR2 YYEEEE come from the germline V gene. The CDR3 is CASSSRDRDEKLFF. CDR3 nucleotides: TGTGCCAGCAGCTCCCGGGACAGGGATGAAAAACTGTTTTTT.

The chain is built from TRBV7-3 and TRBJ1-2; 10 bases are a match to TRBD1. The CDR3 covers 13 residues. Trimming cost V 3 bases and J 6 bases; bases outside gene matches: 1. Germline V gene lookup returns CDR1 SGHTA and CDR2 FQGTGA. The CDR3 loop reads CASSLGQGNGYTF. CDR3 coding DNA: TGTGCCAGCAGCTTGGGACAGGGGAATGGCTACACCTTC.

This clone has only one observation. V gene TRBV4-1 combines with J gene TRBJ2-5, with 9 bases identical to TRBD2. CDR1 is MGHRA, CDR2 YSYEKL, per germline. The V gene end was trimmed by 4 bases and the J gene end by 0 bases; junction bases not matched to a gene: 6. The CDR3 totals 16 residues. DNA of the CDR3: TGCGCCAGCAGCCCCCGGGTAGCGGGGGACCAAGAGACCCAGTACTTC. Encoded protein: CASSPRVAGDQETQYF.

There are a few counts of this clone. The chain links TRBV25-1 to TRBJ2-3; unclear D gene. Trimming removed 8 bases at V and 1 base at J, with 13 bases between. Germline CDR1 MGHDK, CDR2 SYGVNS. CDR3 length equals 14 residues. CDR3 in amino acids: CASLLPGGTDTQYF. DNA for the CDR3: TGTGCCAGCCTTTTGCCGGGTGGCACAGATACGCAGTATTTT.

V is TRBV5-6 and J is TRBJ2-7; 9 nucleotides match TRBD1. The CDR3 runs 14 residues. Germline-derived CDR1 and CDR2 are SGHDT and YYEEEE. The V segment lost 1 base and the J segment 3 bases; nucleotides outside the gene matches: 2. CDR3 coding DNA: TGTGCCAGCAGCTTGCGGACAGGGGACTACGAGCAGTACTTC. This sequence encodes CASSLRTGDYEQYF.

This clone was recorded a few times. The chain uses TRBV28 and TRBJ1-5, with 7 bases fitting TRBD1. J lost 0 bases, V lost 6 bases, and 8 bases had no gene match. Germline V CDR1 and CDR2: MDHEN, SYDVKM. The CDR3 length is 16 residues. The CDR3 reads CASSLQGIGSNQPQHF. The CDR3 coding sequence is TGTGCCAGCAGCCTACAGGGGATCGGTAGCAATCAGCCCCAGCATTTT.

This clone was counted once. The CDR3: CASSKDGTEAFF. The CDR3 nucleotides are TGTGCCAGCAGCAAAGACGGCACTGAAGCTTTCTTT. The V and J genes are TRBV7-9 and TRBJ1-1, with D uncertain. Looked up from germline, CDR1 is SEHNR and CDR2 is FQNEAQ (reference sequence). CDR3 length equals 12 residues. Trimming pared 5 bases from V and 4 bases from J, leaving 8 bases between.

The DNA of the CDR3 is TGTGCCCGGCGAACTAGCGGTACCTACGAGCAGTACTTC. Its protein is CARRTSGTYEQYF. This chain links TRBV30 with TRBJ2-7, with 8 nucleotides matching TRBD2. The CDR3 is 13 residues long. Germline assignment: CDR1 GTSNPN and CDR2 SVGIG (reference sequence). V was pared by 8 bases and J by 2 bases, with 8 bases of the junction left unmatched.

This clone was recorded a few times. This sequence joins TRBV14 and TRBJ2-3, with D unresolved. Germline values: CDR1 SGHDN, CDR2 FVKESK. V lost 0 bases and J lost 4, with 14 bases in between. The CDR3 extends over 16 amino acids. In nucleotides, the CDR3 is TGTGCCAGCAGCCAAGATCCCAGTATCCCGCCAGATACGCAGTATTTT. Protein product: CASSQDPSIPPDTQYF.

J is TRBJ1-1 and V is TRBV11-3; the D gene is possibly TRBD1 (5 bases). The V gene lost 3 bases and the J gene lost 3 bases, with 8 bases spanning the gap. Germline CDR1 SGHNT, CDR2 YENEEA. The CDR3 is made up of 13 amino acids. CDR3 residues: CASSLTGDTEAFF. CDR3 nucleotide sequence: TGTGCCAGCAGCTTGACGGGGGACACTGAAGCTTTCTTT. The full variable domain, completed using reference TRBV11-3 and TRBJ1-1, is EAGVVQSPRYKIIEKKQPVAFWCNPISGHNTLYWYLQNLGQGPELLIRYENEEAVDDSQLPKDRFSAERLKGVDSTLKIQPAELGDSAVYLCASSLTGDTEAFFGQGTRLTVV.

This chain connects TRBV5-1 to TRBJ2-5; perhaps TRBD1 as D (6 bases). Trimming removed 1 base from V and 3 bases from J, with 7 bases in between. Germline V CDR1 and CDR2: SGHRS, YFSETQ. The CDR3 is 13 residues long. This chain's CDR3 is CASSLNREETQYF. CDR3 DNA: TGCGCCAGCAGCTTGAACAGGGAAGAGACCCAGTACTTC.

The chain has TRBV19 and TRBJ1-5, with D uncertain. This CDR3 is built from 13 residues. Trimming removed 4 bases at V and 3 bases at J, with 7 bases between. CDR1 and CDR2 from the germline V gene are LNHDA and SQIVND (reference sequence). The CDR3 DNA is TGTGCCAGTAGTAACCAGGTCAATCAGCCCCAGCATTTT. The encoded protein is CASSNQVNQPQHF.

The CDR3 coding sequence is TGTGCCAGCTCTAACCAGGGCAGGGGGCTATTGAATGAGCAGTTCTTC. Translation: CASSNQGRGLLNEQFF. The chain employs TRBV18 and TRBJ2-1, with 8 positions matching TRBD1. Losses at the gene ends were 6 bases for V and 7 bases for J; bases not matched to a gene: 14. Germline V CDR1 and CDR2: KGHSH, LQKENI. The CDR3 has 16 amino acids.

This rearrangement joins TRBV6-6 to TRBJ1-1, with D perhaps matching TRBD1 (6 bases). Germline CDR1 MNHNY, CDR2 SVGAGI (reference sequence). The CDR3 length is 13 residues. V lost 6 bases, J lost 3 bases, and 11 bases lay in between. The CDR3 reads CASRNTGYTEAFF. The CDR3 DNA reads TGTGCCAGCAGAAATACAGGGTACACTGAAGCTTTCTTT.

This clone was found a few times. The chain uses TRBV27 and TRBJ1-5; D possibly corresponds to TRBD1 (5 bases). The germline V gene has CDR1 MNHEY and CDR2 SMNVEV (reference sequence). V lost 5 bases and J 7 bases, leaving 15 bases between the germline ends. The CDR3 covers 14 residues. The chain's CDR3 is CASSRGDGSQPQHF. Written as DNA, the CDR3 is TGTGCCAGCAGTCGGGGGGACGGATCACAGCCCCAGCATTTT.

This clone was seen a single time. This sequence joins TRBV10-3 and TRBJ1-2; D ambiguous. Germline loops: CDR1 ENHRY, CDR2 SYGVKD. The V and J ends lost 7 bases and 2 bases respectively, with 8 bases between them. The CDR3 spans 12 residues. Here the CDR3 reads CAITSGNYGYTF. The CDR3 region has the DNA TGTGCCATCACGAGCGGAAACTATGGCTACACCTTC.

This clone was counted a few times. The J gene is TRBJ2-5, the V gene TRBV5-1, with unresolved D. Germline CDR1 SGHRS, CDR2 YFSETQ. The V end lost 4 bases, the J end lost 2 bases, and 15 bases lay between the germline ends. This CDR3 region has 15 residues. The CDR3 reads CASSGPGRYQETQYF. CDR3 DNA: TGCGCCAGCAGCGGGCCAGGTCGTTATCAAGAGACCCAGTACTTC.

The J gene is TRBJ1-2, the V gene TRBV7-3; 10 positions match TRBD1. The CDR3 consists of 13 residues. Germline-derived CDR1 and CDR2 are SGHTA and FQGTGA. Trimming took 5 bases from V and 8 from J; bases not matched to a gene: 5. This CDR3 reads CASSDRGREGYTF. The CDR3, as DNA: TGTGCCAGCAGCGACAGGGGGCGCGAAGGCTACACCTTC.

The chain carries TRBV6-1 and TRBJ1-2; weak D call: TRBD1 (5 bases). CDR3 size: 16 residues. Per germline, CDR1 MNHNS and CDR2 SASEGT. Trimming took off 1 base at V and 2 bases at J, with 14 bases between the two ends. The CDR3 bases are TGTGCCAGCAGTGAAGTTCTAAGGGGCGCGAACTATGGCTACACCTTC. Residues: CASSEVLRGANYGYTF.

This clone has a handful of counts. The chain couples TRBV7-9 to TRBJ1-6; D remains ambiguous. CDR1 is SEHNR, CDR2 FQNEAQ, per germline (reference sequence). The CDR3 is 14 residues long. V was trimmed by 4 bases and J by 7 bases, leaving 11 bases between them. This CDR3 is CASSSGLRNSPLHF. The DNA for the CDR3 is TGTGCCAGCAGCTCGGGTCTCCGCAATTCACCCCTCCACTTT.

This clone was seen a few times. The chain is built from TRBV5-4 and TRBJ1-6, with 7 bases matching TRBD1. V lost 3 bases to trimming and J lost 3 bases; unmatched junction nucleotides: 9. The CDR3 contains 17 residues. CDR1 is SGHNT, CDR2 YYREEE, per germline (reference sequence). CDR3 nucleotide sequence: TGTGCCAGCAGCTCCTCCGGGACAGAGCTCTATAATTCACCCCTCCACTTT. Its protein is CASSSSGTELYNSPLHF.